Below are 21 T cell receptor beta chains sequenced from a single sample in a study of persistence of HIV-infected CD4 T cells. An overlapping HIV-1 Gag peptide pool stimulated these cells at roughly 1 ug/peptide/mL. Sorted nonresponding memory CD4+ T cells were CD40L-negative, CD69-negative, CD45RO-high. No cognate antigen is known for these TCRs. The immunoSEQ assay was version 4, run in survey mode. Profiling relied on immunoSEQ multiplex PCR, and the TCRdb table lists in-frame clones only, not all of them. The sample yields roughly 64,000 clones, under 80% seen once. The source was CD4+ T cells sorted from PBMCs after approximately 19-hour stimulation, collected from a patient who received antiretroviral therapy. These receptors were collected from an adult man with HIV who was CMV-seropositive.

Notes on this clone: The sample holds other DNA sequences that translate to the same CDR3. The gene calls are TRBV18 and TRBJ2-3, with 7 bases that match TRBD1. The germline V gene encodes CDR1 KGHSH and CDR2 LQKENI. Trimming cost V 6 bases and J 1 base; bases outside gene matches: 4. The CDR3 has 14 residues. The CDR3 loop is CASSPGQGTDTQYF. The CDR3 DNA reads as TGTGCCAGCTCCCCTGGACAGGGCACAGATACGCAGTATTTT.

This chain connects TRBV7-9 to TRBJ1-1; D is perhaps TRBD1 (5 bases). Trimming took 5 bases from V and 4 from J, leaving 17 bases between them. In germline, CDR1 is SEHNR, CDR2 FQNEAQ (reference sequence). The CDR3 has 15 residues. The CDR3 is CASSPGHGGVTEAFF. The CDR3 bases are TGTGCCAGCAGCCCTGGTCATGGGGGGGTCACTGAAGCTTTCTTT.

Remarks on this clone: Additional DNA sequences in this sample encode the identical CDR3. The chain carries TRBV28 and TRBJ2-7; D tentatively reads TRBD1 or TRBD2 (5 bases each). The germline V gene has CDR1 MDHEN and CDR2 SYDVKM. This CDR3 region has 14 residues. V shed 3 bases and J shed 0 bases, with 9 bases lying between them. The chain's CDR3 is CASSFPGSSYEQYF. The CDR3 DNA sequence: TGTGCCAGCAGTTTCCCAGGGAGCTCCTACGAGCAGTACTTC.

V gene TRBV28 combines with J gene TRBJ1-4; TRBD1 might be the D (5 bases). The CDR3 contains 20 residues. Germline loops: CDR1 MDHEN, CDR2 SYDVKM. The V gene lost 3 bases and the J gene lost 8 bases, with 31 bases spanning the gap. The CDR3 DNA reads as TGTGCCAGCAGTTTCGGTTCCGGGGGGGGACGGGGTCTATTTTCCGAAAAACTGTTTTTT. Protein: CASSFGSGGGRGLFSEKLFF.

The chain carries TRBV3-1 (or the pseudogene TRBV3-2) and TRBJ1-2; a possible D gene is TRBD1 (5 bases). Germline-derived CDR1 and CDR2 are LGHDT and YNNKEL (reference sequence). V was shortened by 3 bases and J by 7 bases, with 9 bases between the two germline ends. This CDR3 is 12 amino acids long. CDR3 region: CASSQGEVGYTF. In DNA, the CDR3 is TGTGCCAGCAGCCAGGGGGAGGTTGGCTACACCTTC.

The rearrangement uses TRBV9 and TRBJ2-1; TRBD1 matches at 7 bases. The CDR3 loop spans 16 amino acids. Germline CDR1 is SGDLS and CDR2 is YYNGEE. The V and J ends lost 3 bases and 6 bases, in that order; junction bases with no gene match: 12. The CDR3 coding sequence is TGTGCCAGCAGCGCTTCGGGACAGTCGAGGGGCAATGAGCAGTTCTTC. Protein product: CASSASGQSRGNEQFF. Together with reference TRBV9 and TRBJ2-1, the CDR3 gives the full variable domain: DSGVTQTPKHLITATGQRVTLRCSPRSGDLSVYWYQQSLDQGLQFLIQYYNGEERAKGNILERFSAQQFPDLHSELNLSSLELGDSALYFCASSASGQSRGNEQFFGPGTRLTVL.

This clone is medium-sized (0.01 to 0.1%) in the sample. The chain carries TRBV9 and TRBJ2-7, with 9 nucleotides matching TRBD1. This CDR3 spans 15 amino acids. V was pared by 2 bases and J by 2 bases, with 5 bases of the junction left unmatched. Germline CDR1 and CDR2: SGDLS and YYNGEE. CDR3 nucleotide sequence: TGTGCCAGCAGCGTTGGGACAGGGCTACCCTACGAGCAGTACTTC. As protein: CASSVGTGLPYEQYF.

The J gene is TRBJ1-5, the V gene TRBV12-5; 10 bases match TRBD1. J was trimmed by 0 bases and V by 4 bases; bases with no gene match: 6. Germline CDR1 LGHNT, CDR2 FRNRAP. The CDR3 runs to 17 residues. The CDR3 region has the DNA TGTGCTAGTGGTTGGGGACAGGGGAAGGGTAGCAATCAGCCCCAGCATTTT. It translates to CASGWGQGKGSNQPQHF.

The CDR3 coding sequence is TGTGCCAGCAGTTTCTCTTATAGGACAGGCTACAATGAGCAGTTCTTC. It codes for CASSFSYRTGYNEQFF. This sequence joins TRBV28 and TRBJ2-1; TRBD1 agrees at 7 bases. The CDR3 totals 16 residues. Germline V lookup: CDR1 MDHEN, CDR2 SYDVKM. V dropped 3 bases and J dropped 3; count of bases not matched to a gene: 8.

The rearrangement joins TRBV3-1 (or the pseudogene TRBV3-2) to TRBJ2-3; the D gene could be TRBD1 or TRBD2 (6 bases each). V was cut by 7 bases and J by 6 bases, with 29 bases left in between. Germline V gene data show CDR1 as LGHDT and CDR2 as YNNKEL (reference sequence). The CDR3 has 18 amino acids. CDR3 protein: CASTSGFLAGGRGDTQYF. In nucleotides, the CDR3 is TGTGCCAGCACCTCAGGCTTTCTAGCCGGGGGCAGGGGTGATACGCAGTATTTT.

In this sample, this clone turned up a few times. V usage is TRBV18 and J usage is TRBJ2-7; maybe TRBD2 (6 bases). Per the germline V gene, CDR1 is KGHSH and CDR2 is LQKENI. CDR3 length: 13 amino acids. The V gene lost 6 bases and the J gene lost 6 bases, with 15 bases spanning the gap. The CDR3 DNA reads TGTGCCAGCTCCCCCCGACGGGGAGGCGAGCAGTACTTC. Residues: CASSPRRGGEQYF.

The rearrangement joins TRBV6-2 or TRBV6-3 to TRBJ2-2; perhaps TRBD1 as D (6 bases). CDR1 is MNHEY and CDR2 is SVGEGT in the germline V gene. The CDR3 length is 17 residues. Trimming stripped 1 base from V and 2 bases from J, with 14 bases between. The CDR3 DNA is TGTGCCAGCAGTTACTTATCCGGGACACCCAACACCGGGGAGCTGTTTTTT. It specifies CASSYLSGTPNTGELFF.

The chain couples TRBV6-5 to TRBJ1-3; D perhaps matches TRBD1 (6 bases). CDR3 size: 14 residues. Trimming stripped 5 bases from V and 2 bases from J, with 10 bases between. CDR1 MNHEY and CDR2 SVGAGI come from the germline V gene. The CDR3 spells CASSTQGAGNTIYF. CDR3 DNA: TGTGCCAGCAGTACACAGGGAGCTGGAAACACCATATATTTT.

The rearrangement links TRBV27 to TRBJ2-3; perhaps TRBD2 as D (7 bases). Germline CDR1 is MNHEY and CDR2 is SMNVEV (reference sequence). V shed 8 bases and J shed 8 bases, with 23 bases lying between them. The CDR3 is 15 amino acids. The CDR3 sequence: CASHAGGGAALTQYF. CDR3 nucleotide sequence: TGTGCCAGCCACGCCGGCGGGGGCGCCGCCCTTACGCAGTATTTT.

CDR3 region: CASSLSGGAYNEQFF. CDR3 in DNA: TGTGCCAGCAGCCTTAGCGGGGGGGCCTACAATGAGCAGTTCTTC. The J gene is TRBJ2-1, the V gene TRBV2; 11 bases fit TRBD2. Germline V gene data show CDR1 as SNHLY and CDR2 as FYNNEI. The CDR3 totals 15 residues. With 6 bases clipped from V and 2 bases from J, the junction kept 3 bases outside the gene matches.

The chain combines TRBV5-6 with TRBJ2-2, with unresolved D. Trimming took off 3 bases at V and 6 bases at J, with 15 bases between the two ends. CDR1 is SGHDT, CDR2 YYEEEE, per germline. This CDR3 is built from 15 residues. CDR3 coding DNA: TGTGCCAGCAGCTCTATTCAGGCCTTTTCCGGGGAGCTGTTTTTT. Protein product: CASSSIQAFSGELFF.

The chain joins TRBV5-5 to TRBJ2-2; perhaps TRBD1 as D (6 bases). Trimming cost V 4 bases and J 7 bases, with 11 bases left between them. The CDR3 loop spans 13 amino acids. CDR1 and CDR2 (germline): SGHKS, YYEKEE (reference sequence). The CDR3: CASSLTGIGELFF. The DNA of the CDR3 is TGTGCCAGCAGCCTTACAGGGATCGGGGAGCTGTTTTTT.

The chain joins TRBV2 to TRBJ1-6; 10 bases are a match to TRBD1. V lost 7 bases to trimming and J lost 6 bases; unmatched junction nucleotides: 9. In germline, CDR1 is SNHLY, CDR2 FYNNEI. The CDR3 loop spans 16 amino acids. The CDR3 coding sequence is TGTGCCAGCACTGGGCTCGGGACAGGGGTTAATTCACCCCTCCACTTT. Protein sequence: CASTGLGTGVNSPLHF.

Comment on this clone: Other DNA sequences from this sample encode an identical CDR3 as well. The gene calls are TRBV2 and TRBJ1-5, with D uncertain. The germline V gene encodes CDR1 SNHLY and CDR2 FYNNEI. The V and J ends lost 3 bases and 0 bases respectively, with 6 bases between them. The CDR3 length is 14 residues. CDR3 amino acids: CASSEEYSNQPQHF. CDR3 nucleotides: TGTGCCAGCAGTGAGGAGTATAGCAATCAGCCCCAGCATTTT.

This clone occurred a few times. The genes are TRBV27 and TRBJ2-2; D is perhaps TRBD2 (6 bases). CDR3 length: 15 residues. Germline values: CDR1 MNHEY, CDR2 SMNVEV (reference sequence). The V gene lost 5 bases and the J gene lost 4 bases, with 14 bases spanning the gap. CDR3 bases: TGTGCCAGCAGTACTCAGGTGGGGGGCACCGGGGAGCTGTTTTTT. As protein: CASSTQVGGTGELFF.

The chain combines TRBV5-1 with TRBJ1-2, with D possibly TRBD1 on 6 matching bases. Germline assignment: CDR1 SGHRS and CDR2 YFSETQ. The CDR3 is 15 residues long. Trimming shortened V by 2 bases and J by 7 bases, and 18 bases separated the two germline ends. The chain's CDR3 is CASSFRDKPPSGYTF. The CDR3 nucleotides read TGCGCCAGCAGCTTTAGGGACAAACCACCTAGTGGCTACACCTTC. Supplemented by reference TRBV5-1 and TRBJ1-2, the full variable domain reads KAGVTQTPRYLIKTRGQQVTLSCSPISGHRSVSWYQQTPGQGLQFLFEYFSETQRNKGNFPGRFSGRQFSNSRSEMNVSTLELGDSALYLCASSFRDKPPSGYTFGSGTRLTVV.